These T cell receptor beta chains were read from a single sample in a study of T cell responses to AZD1222 COVID-19 vaccine. Repertoires were generated with immunoSEQ multiplex PCR, while TCRdb's copy carries only in-frame clones and drops some. The repertoire includes tens of thousands of clones, around 90% of them detected once, and about 8.4% sits in the top ten. Here the sequenced sample was peripheral blood, taken on day 0 of AZD1222 vaccination. These receptors were collected from an adult in good health. CDR3s include the opening cysteine and the closing phenylalanine or tryptophan. D genes are given only for firm matches. Size is stated for part of the rows, as once, few or many counts, or as a class when the clone is expanded.

cdr3_nt: TGTGCCAGTCGGGGAACAGGGGGTCGCAATCAGCCCCAGCATTTT
cdr3_aa: CASRGTGGRNQPQHF
v_call: TRBV6-5
j_call: TRBJ1-5
d_call: TRBD1
cdr3_length: 15
clone_size: NA

cdr3_nt: TGTGCCAGTCTAAGGACTAGCGGGGCCCAAGAGACCCAGTACTTC
cdr3_aa: CASLRTSGAQETQYF
v_call: TRBV19
j_call: TRBJ2-5
d_call: TRBD2
cdr3_length: 15
clone_size: NA

cdr3_nt: TGTGCCAGCTCACCAGGCAGCGTCAATCAGCCCCAGCATTTT
cdr3_aa: CASSPGSVNQPQHF
v_call: TRBV18
j_call: TRBJ1-5
d_call: NA
cdr3_length: 14
clone_size: NA

cdr3_nt: TGTGCCAGCAGTCCAAGGGGCTTGACTAGCGGGAACAATGAGCAGTTCTTC
cdr3_aa: CASSPRGLTSGNNEQFF
v_call: TRBV2
j_call: TRBJ2-1
d_call: TRBD2
cdr3_length: 17
clone_size: NA

cdr3_nt: TGTGCCAGCAGCCCACAGTTCGGGGAGCTGTTTTTT
cdr3_aa: CASSPQFGELFF
v_call: TRBV9
j_call: TRBJ2-2
d_call: NA
cdr3_length: 12
clone_size: NA

cdr3_nt: TGTGCCAGCTCACCGGGACAGGGGGACCAGCCCCAGCATTTT
cdr3_aa: CASSPGQGDQPQHF
v_call: TRBV18
j_call: TRBJ1-5
d_call: TRBD1
cdr3_length: 14
clone_size: NA

cdr3_nt: TGCGCCAGCAGCCAAGAGGAGGGAAGCAATCAGCCCCAGCATTTT
cdr3_aa: CASSQEEGSNQPQHF
v_call: TRBV4-1
j_call: TRBJ1-5
d_call: NA
cdr3_length: 15
clone_size: NA

cdr3_nt: TGTGCCAGCAGTCGAAGACAGGGGGCTGGGCAAGAGACCCAGTACTTC
cdr3_aa: CASSRRQGAGQETQYF
v_call: TRBV9
j_call: TRBJ2-5
d_call: TRBD1
cdr3_length: 16
clone_size: NA

cdr3_nt: TGTGCCAGCTCACCGGGGGATAGCAATCAGCCCCAGCATTTT
cdr3_aa: CASSPGDSNQPQHF
v_call: TRBV18
j_call: TRBJ1-5
d_call: NA
cdr3_length: 14
clone_size: once

cdr3_nt: TGCGCCAGCAGCTTGCGGCAGGACCCTATGAACACTGAAGCTTTCTTT
cdr3_aa: CASSLRQDPMNTEAFF
v_call: TRBV5-1
j_call: TRBJ1-1
d_call: NA
cdr3_length: 16
clone_size: NA

cdr3_nt: TGCAGCGCCCAGGAGGTCGGGGGGGGTGAAAAACTGTTTTTT
cdr3_aa: CSAQEVGGGEKLFF
v_call: TRBV29-1
j_call: TRBJ1-4
d_call: NA
cdr3_length: 14
clone_size: NA

cdr3_nt: TGCGCCAGCAGCCAAGCTACTCAGGGTAATCAGCCCCAGCATTTT
cdr3_aa: CASSQATQGNQPQHF
v_call: TRBV4-1
j_call: TRBJ1-5
d_call: NA
cdr3_length: 15
clone_size: NA

cdr3_nt: TGTGCCAGTAGTATCCCAGGGGATCAGCCCCAGCATTTT
cdr3_aa: CASSIPGDQPQHF
v_call: TRBV19
j_call: TRBJ1-5
d_call: NA
cdr3_length: 13
clone_size: NA

cdr3_nt: TGTGCCAGCAGCCGACAGGGAGGGCCCTACGAGCAGTACTTC
cdr3_aa: CASSRQGGPYEQYF
v_call: TRBV6-6
j_call: TRBJ2-7
d_call: NA
cdr3_length: 14
clone_size: NA

cdr3_nt: TGTGCCATCAGTATCCCCGGGACAGGCGACAGTAACTATGGCTACACCTTC
cdr3_aa: CAISIPGTGDSNYGYTF
v_call: TRBV10-3
j_call: TRBJ1-2
d_call: TRBD1
cdr3_length: 17
clone_size: few

cdr3_nt: TGTGCCTGGACCGCCCCGGGAGGGCGTTCGTATGGCTACACCTTC
cdr3_aa: CAWTAPGGRSYGYTF
v_call: TRBV30
j_call: TRBJ1-2
d_call: NA
cdr3_length: 15
clone_size: NA

cdr3_nt: TGTGCCAGCAATGGAGGGCTTAGGTCGAAAGCTTTCTTT
cdr3_aa: CASNGGLRSKAFF
v_call: TRBV6-6
j_call: TRBJ1-1
d_call: NA
cdr3_length: 13
clone_size: NA

cdr3_nt: TGTGCCAGTAGTATTCCAGGGGGCCTGGGTCAGCCCCAGCATTTT
cdr3_aa: CASSIPGGLGQPQHF
v_call: TRBV19
j_call: TRBJ1-5
d_call: TRBD1
cdr3_length: 15
clone_size: NA

cdr3_nt: TGTGCCAGCAATCCCACTGGGGGGTATGGCTACACCTTC
cdr3_aa: CASNPTGGYGYTF
v_call: TRBV2
j_call: TRBJ1-2
d_call: NA
cdr3_length: 13
clone_size: NA

cdr3_nt: TGCGCCAGCAGACGGGACCCGGACAATCAGCCCCAGCATTTT
cdr3_aa: CASRRDPDNQPQHF
v_call: TRBV5-1
j_call: TRBJ1-5
d_call: NA
cdr3_length: 14
clone_size: NA

cdr3_nt: TGTGCTAGTGGTTTGACCGGCCGGGGCAACCTGAACACTGAAGCTTTCTTT
cdr3_aa: CASGLTGRGNLNTEAFF
v_call: TRBV12-5
j_call: TRBJ1-1
d_call: NA
cdr3_length: 17
clone_size: NA

cdr3_nt: TGTGCCAGCAGTTACCTTGGCCGATACAATGAGCAGTTCTTC
cdr3_aa: CASSYLGRYNEQFF
v_call: TRBV6-2/TRBV6-3
j_call: TRBJ2-1
d_call: NA
cdr3_length: 14
clone_size: NA